These T cell receptor beta chains were read from a single sample in a study of T cells in Graves' hyperthyroidism and ophthalmopathy. TCRdb passed the multiplex PCR reads through MiXCR, listing each CDR3 protein once. The table lists under 350,000 distinct CDR3 sequences, 15% to 20% of them singletons. The sequencing input was blood. The receptors originated from a woman aged 45-65 years with Graves' hyperthyroidism. CDR3s include the opening cysteine and the closing phenylalanine or tryptophan. A D gene is named only where the DNA matches it firmly. Where a row states a size, it is once, few, many or the class of an expanded clone; other rows omit it.

size,V,J,D,CDR3,DNA
few,TRBV3-1,TRBJ2-7,-,CASSQGPETYEQYF,TGTGCCAGCAGCCAAGGACCGGAAACCTACGAGCAGTACTTC
many,TRBV6-1,TRBJ2-7,-,CASSEPHGGGYEQYF,TGTGCCAGCAGTGAACCCCACGGAGGGGGCTACGAGCAGTACTTC
many,TRBV6-1,TRBJ1-1,-,CASSKGRVTEAFF,TGTGCCAGCAGTAAGGGTAGGGTCACTGAAGCTTTCTTT
few,TRBV7-9,TRBJ1-1,-,CASSSLRGENTEAFF,TGTGCCAGCAGCAGCCTCCGGGGCGAGAACACTGAAGCTTTCTTT
many,TRBV10-2,TRBJ2-5,-,CASSDDWETQYF,TGCGCCAGCAGCGACGATTGGGAGACCCAGTACTTC
-,TRBV9,TRBJ1-3,TRBD1,CASSSRDRGPATGNTIYF,TGTGCCAGCAGCTCCCGGGACAGGGGGCCAGCAACTGGAAACACCATATATTTT
-,TRBV3-1,TRBJ2-7,TRBD2,CASSQGGGRSYEQYF,TGTGCCAGCAGCCAAGGTGGCGGGAGGTCCTACGAGCAGTACTTC
-,TRBV6-1,TRBJ1-3,-,CASTPQGGNTIYF,TGTGCCAGCACTCCCCAGGGTGGAAACACCATATATTTT
few,TRBV7-9,TRBJ1-3,-,CASSLVSGNTIYF,TGTGCCAGCAGCCTGGTCAGTGGAAACACCATATATTTT
many,TRBV7-2,TRBJ2-3,TRBD2,CASSLSGGPGDTQYF,TGTGCCAGCAGCCTTAGCGGGGGCCCCGGAGATACGCAGTATTTT
few,TRBV7-9,TRBJ2-1,-,CASSLDSFDEQFF,TGTGCCAGCAGCTTAGACTCATTCGATGAGCAGTTCTTC
-,TRBV13,TRBJ2-7,TRBD2,CASSQGLGVYEQYF,TGTGCCAGCAGCCAGGGACTAGGCGTCTACGAGCAGTACTTC
few,TRBV19,TRBJ1-1,TRBD1,CASSTGQGGTEAFF,TGTGCCAGTAGTACGGGACAGGGAGGGACTGAAGCTTTCTTT
-,TRBV30,TRBJ2-7,-,CAGDLGYEQYF,TGTGCTGGGGACTTAGGATACGAGCAGTACTTC
many,TRBV28,TRBJ2-5,TRBD1,CASTPGGGETQYF,TGTGCCAGCACTCCAGGGGGCGGAGAGACCCAGTACTTC
many,TRBV20-1,TRBJ2-3,-,CSARTDTQYF,TGCAGTGCCAGGACAGATACGCAGTATTTT
many,TRBV30,TRBJ1-1,-,CAWSPLTANTEAFF,TGTGCCTGGAGTCCCCTGACGGCGAACACTGAAGCTTTCTTT
-,TRBV7-3,TRBJ1-1,TRBD1,CASSYRDRVLENTEAFF,TGTGCCAGCAGCTACCGGGACAGGGTTTTAGAAAACACTGAAGCTTTCTTT
few,TRBV2,TRBJ2-1,-,CASSSTDRRVAAEQFF,TGTGCCAGCTCGTCGACAGATCGGAGAGTGGCTGCTGAGCAGTTCTTC
few,TRBV20-1,TRBJ1-6,TRBD1,CSARDNRGNSPLHF,TGCAGTGCTAGAGATAACAGGGGAAATTCACCCCTCCACTTT
few,TRBV14,TRBJ1-1,-,CASSQRTGIMNTEAFF,TGTGCCAGCAGCCAAAGGACCGGGATTATGAACACTGAAGCTTTCTTT
many,TRBV5-1,TRBJ2-1,TRBD2,CASSSMGTTSGRGNEQFF,TGCGCCAGCAGCTCGATGGGAACGACTAGCGGGAGAGGTAATGAGCAGTTCTTC
-,TRBV3-1,TRBJ2-7,-,CASSRRGYEQYF,TGTGCCAGCAGCCGCAGGGGATACGAGCAGTACTTC
many,TRBV5-6,TRBJ1-1,-,CASSRGQLNTEAFF,TGTGCCAGCAGCCGTGGACAGTTGAACACTGAAGCTTTCTTT
many,TRBV3-1,TRBJ2-7,-,CASSRDLRGGTIEQYF,TGTGCCAGCAGCCGGGACCTCAGGGGGGGAACGATCGAGCAGTACTTC
few,TRBV15,TRBJ1-2,-,CATGGPDYGYTF,TGTGCCACCGGCGGACCCGACTATGGCTACACCTTC
-,TRBV5-1,TRBJ2-7,TRBD1,CASSGGQLGTLVNEQYF,TGCGCCAGCAGCGGGGGACAGCTGGGTACTCTGGTTAACGAGCAGTACTTC
-,TRBV15,TRBJ2-3,-,CATSAVQGSPDTQYF,TGTGCCACCAGCGCAGTTCAGGGGAGTCCAGATACGCAGTATTTT
-,TRBV18,TRBJ1-2,TRBD1,CASSPGDRVGSGYTF,TGTGCCAGCTCACCGGGAGACAGGGTCGGCAGTGGCTACACCTTC
many,TRBV2,TRBJ2-3,-,CASSRISGTDTQYF,TGTGCCAGCAGCAGAATATCCGGCACAGATACGCAGTATTTT
few,TRBV9,TRBJ2-1,-,CASSVSPKDEQFF,TGTGCCAGCAGCGTATCCCCGAAGGATGAGCAGTTCTTC
-,TRBV19,TRBJ1-5,TRBD1,CASSIATGGGNQPQHF,TGTGCCAGTAGTATAGCAACAGGGGGCGGCAATCAGCCCCAGCATTTT
-,TRBV6-2/TRBV6-3,TRBJ2-1,TRBD2,CASTTLGLAGNEQFF,TGTGCCAGCACCACACTCGGACTAGCGGGTAATGAGCAGTTCTTC
-,TRBV3-1,TRBJ1-2,-,CASSLSGTYGYTF,TGTGCCAGCAGCTTATCAGGGACCTATGGCTACACCTTC
-,TRBV27,TRBJ1-1,-,CASTPGGYDTEAFF,TGTGCCAGCACCCCCGGCGGTTACGACACTGAAGCTTTCTTT
many,TRBV27,TRBJ2-1,TRBD2,CASSLRRTSDEQFF,TGTGCCAGCAGTTTACGTCGGACTAGCGATGAGCAGTTCTTC
few,TRBV10-3,TRBJ2-1,TRBD2,CAISGLAGEGEQFF,TGTGCCATCTCGGGACTAGCGGGAGAGGGTGAGCAGTTCTTC
many,TRBV20-1,TRBJ2-5,-,CSAARWTDKTQYF,TGCAGTGCGGCCAGATGGACAGACAAGACCCAGTACTTC
-,TRBV19,TRBJ2-4,TRBD2,CASSRTSGRANRIQYF,TGTGCCAGTAGTAGGACTAGCGGGAGGGCAAATCGCATTCAGTACTTC
many,TRBV3-1,TRBJ1-1,-,CASSPLRDTEAFF,TGTGCCAGCAGCCCCCTCCGGGACACTGAAGCTTTCTTT
many,TRBV30,TRBJ2-1,TRBD2,CAWTGGSGRGNEQFF,TGTGCCTGGACGGGTGGGAGCGGGAGGGGTAATGAGCAGTTCTTC
-,TRBV11-2,TRBJ2-2,-,CASSLDGGTAGELFF,TGTGCCAGCAGCTTAGATGGTGGAACGGCCGGGGAGCTGTTTTTT
-,TRBV7-9,TRBJ2-5,-,CASTDPRANRETQYF,TGTGCCAGCACCGATCCCAGGGCCAACAGGGAGACCCAGTACTTC
many,TRBV27,TRBJ2-1,TRBD2,CASIGLETNEQFF,TGTGCCAGCATCGGACTAGAGACCAATGAGCAGTTCTTC
many,TRBV20-1,TRBJ1-4,-,CSAGGGKGREKLFF,TGCAGTGCCGGGGGAGGCAAAGGGCGTGAAAAACTGTTTTTT
many,TRBV3-1,TRBJ2-7,-,CASSQVAAFPYEQYF,TGTGCCAGCAGCCAAGTAGCGGCCTTTCCCTACGAGCAGTACTTC
-,TRBV30,TRBJ2-2,TRBD2,CAWSVGPGGTGELFF,TGTGCCTGGAGTGTCGGGCCGGGGGGCACCGGGGAGCTGTTTTTT
many,TRBV30,TRBJ1-3,-,CAWTLRGAIGNTIYF,TGTGCCTGGACCTTAAGAGGGGCGATTGGAAACACCATATATTTT
-,TRBV2,TRBJ2-2,-,CASRLPGAGELFF,TGTGCCAGCAGGCTTCCAGGGGCCGGGGAGCTGTTTTTT
many,TRBV28,TRBJ1-1,TRBD1,CASSLPRGRVNTEAFF,TGTGCCAGCAGTTTACCCAGGGGGCGGGTGAACACTGAAGCTTTCTTT
-,TRBV29-1,TRBJ1-4,-,CSVASGGNEKLFF,TGCAGCGTTGCAAGCGGGGGAAATGAAAAACTGTTTTTT
many,TRBV7-9,TRBJ2-3,TRBD2,CASSLGLAGDTQYF,TGTGCCAGCAGCTTAGGCCTAGCGGGAGATACGCAGTATTTT